This T cell receptor (beta chain) was captured by sequencing in a study of T cells in Graves' hyperthyroidism and ophthalmopathy. Exclusion of patients followed from uncontrolled infection, other autoimmune disease, pregnancy or lactation. Between the trimmed V and J ends, which lost 9 bases and 7 bases, there was a span of 10 bases. The CDR3 runs 11 residues. In germline, CDR1 is WSHSY, CDR2 SAAADI. RNA transcripts yielded amplified TCR beta CDR3 regions. TCR CDR3 regions were first amplified by RT-PCR with HTBI primers. TCRdb reprocessed the multiplex PCR reads with MiXCR, giving one entry per CDR3 protein. The data show about 98,000 distinct CDR3 sequences, approximately 42% seen once.

Sequenced input: peripheral blood or thyroid tissue (not recorded which). The source is a woman in her 30s with Graves' hyperthyroidism. The chain joins TRBV10-2 to TRBJ1-5; a possible D gene is TRBD1 (5 bases). The CDR3 DNA follows: TGCGCCAGGGGGCCTGGGCAGCCCCAGCATTTT. It codes for CARGPGQPQHF.